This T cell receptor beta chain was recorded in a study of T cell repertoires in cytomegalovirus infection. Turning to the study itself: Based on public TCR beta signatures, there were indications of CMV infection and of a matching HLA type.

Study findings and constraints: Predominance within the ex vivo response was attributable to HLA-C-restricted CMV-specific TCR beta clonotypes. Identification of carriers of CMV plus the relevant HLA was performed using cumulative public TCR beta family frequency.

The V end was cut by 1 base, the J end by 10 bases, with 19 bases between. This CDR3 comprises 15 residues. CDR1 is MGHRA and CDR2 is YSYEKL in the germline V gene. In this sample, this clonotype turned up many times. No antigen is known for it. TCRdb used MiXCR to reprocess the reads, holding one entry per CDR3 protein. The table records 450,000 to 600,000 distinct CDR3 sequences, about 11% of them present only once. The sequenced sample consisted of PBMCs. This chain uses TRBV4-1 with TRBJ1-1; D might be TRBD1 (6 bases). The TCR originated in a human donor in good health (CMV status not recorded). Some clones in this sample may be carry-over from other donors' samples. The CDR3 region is CASSQVESGARRAFF. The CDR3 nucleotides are TGCGCCAGCAGCCAAGTCGAATCAGGGGCGAGAAGAGCTTTCTTT.